These 21 T cell receptor beta chains were sequenced from one sample in a study of response to subunit inactivated influenza vaccine. MiXCR was run by TCRdb on the RT-PCR reads, yielding one entry per CDR3 protein. The data hold hundreds of thousands of distinct CDR3 sequences, with 15% to 19% observed a single time. Sequencing used PBMCs from blood, obtained roughly 13 days after vaccination. The receptors derive from a man aged 50-59 years who received an inactivated influenza vaccine.

In its sample, this clonotype was seen many times. CDR3 in amino acids: CASSERQGIAKLFF. The CDR3 DNA is TGTGCCAGCAGTGAACGACAGGGGATCGCGAAGCTGTTTTTT. The gene calls are TRBV2 and TRBJ2-2, with 8 bases matching TRBD1. The length of the CDR3 is 14 residues. Trimming cost V 2 bases and J 12 bases; bases outside gene matches: 8. Germline CDR1 and CDR2: SNHLY and FYNNEI.

Concerning this clonotype itself: A single base separates this from a much larger clone, so it may be a read error. The rearrangement uses TRBV29-1 and TRBJ2-1, with 13 bases lining up with TRBD2. In germline, CDR1 is SQVTM, CDR2 ANQGSEA. This CDR3 spans 15 amino acids. CDR3 DNA: TGCAGCGGCGGCCGTGGGACTAGCGGGAACAATGATCAGTTCTTC. Translation gives CSGGRGTSGNNDQFF.

This clonotype was seen many times. The V and J genes are TRBV3-1 and TRBJ1-2, with a tentative D call TRBD1 (6 bases). Per the germline V gene, CDR1 is LGHDT and CDR2 is YNNKEL (reference sequence). Trimming pared 1 base from V and 6 bases from J, leaving 18 bases between. The CDR3 consists of 16 residues. The CDR3 DNA sequence: TGTGCCAGCAGCCAAGTCTTTCTAGGACAGAGGGATGGCTACACCTTC. This sequence encodes CASSQVFLGQRDGYTF.

This clonotype occurred a few times. This CDR3 reads CATSTRTSGPTTDTQYF. The CDR3 DNA is TGTGCCACCAGCACTAGGACTAGCGGGCCTACTACAGATACGCAGTATTTT. V gene TRBV15 combines with J gene TRBJ2-3; 11 nucleotides match TRBD2. Germline CDR1 reads LNHNV; CDR2 reads YYDKDF (reference sequence). The CDR3 covers 17 residues. The junction had 9 bases not matched to a gene; V was cut back by 4 bases and J by 3 bases. The full variable domain, in which reference TRBV15 and TRBJ2-3 provide the parts outside the CDR3, is DAMVIQNPRYQVTQFGKPVTLSCSQTLNHNVMYWYQQKSSQAPKLLFHYYDKDFNNEADTPDNFQSRRPNTSFCFLDIRSPGLGDTAMYLCATSTRTSGPTTDTQYFGPGTRLTVL.

This clonotype appeared a few times. The chain couples TRBV6-2 or TRBV6-3 to TRBJ2-6; D is unresolved. V lost 5 bases, J lost 2 bases, and 4 bases lay in between. Per the germline V gene, CDR1 is MNHEY and CDR2 is SVGEGT. This CDR3 has 13 amino acids. CDR3 amino acids: CASSNTGANVLTF. In DNA form, the CDR3 reads TGTGCCAGCAGTAATACTGGGGCCAACGTCCTGACTTTC.

This chain uses TRBV12-3 or TRBV12-4 with TRBJ1-2, with 10 nucleotides matching TRBD1. V gave up 4 bases and J gave up 4 bases; unmatched junction bases: 0. This CDR3 is 13 amino acids long. The CDR3: CASSWTGGYGYTF. For the CDR3, the DNA is TGTGCCAGCAGTTGGACAGGGGGCTATGGCTACACCTTC.

In this sample, this clonotype turned up a few times. The chain uses TRBV29-1 and TRBJ2-1; 7 bases line up with TRBD2. The CDR3 is 15 residues long. After removal of 4 bases from V and 4 bases from J, the junction contained 10 bases not matched to a gene. Germline assignment: CDR1 SQVTM and CDR2 ANQGSEA. The CDR3 DNA is TGCAGCGTTGCGGGGGGAGCCCCGGGGTACAATGAGCAGTTCTTC. Translating it yields CSVAGGAPGYNEQFF.

This chain connects TRBV5-1 to TRBJ2-3; D is unresolved. This CDR3 spans 14 amino acids. The V and J ends lost 0 bases and 2 bases respectively, with 7 bases between them. Germline loops: CDR1 SGHRS, CDR2 YFSETQ. In DNA, the CDR3 is TGCGCCAGCAGCTTGGAACAGTACACAGATACGCAGTATTTT. Protein product: CASSLEQYTDTQYF. Full variable domain (outside the CDR3, taken from reference TRBV5-1 and TRBJ2-3): KAGVTQTPRYLIKTRGQQVTLSCSPISGHRSVSWYQQTPGQGLQFLFEYFSETQRNKGNFPGRFSGRQFSNSRSEMNVSTLELGDSALYLCASSLEQYTDTQYFGPGTRLTVL.

This clonotype was seen repeatedly, ten times or more. The V call is TRBV29-1, the J call TRBJ2-2; D may be TRBD2 (5 bases). Germline V gene sequence: CDR1 SQVTM, CDR2 ANQGSEA. V was trimmed by 6 bases and J by 7 bases, leaving 9 bases between them. This CDR3 has 11 residues. The CDR3 protein is CSVGVHGELFF. CDR3 sequence (DNA): TGCAGCGTGGGAGTTCACGGGGAGCTGTTTTTT.

This clonotype has just a few counts. The chain couples TRBV11-2 to TRBJ2-1; D not resolved. The V gene lost 5 bases and the J gene lost 2 bases, with 16 bases spanning the gap. The CDR3 is 16 amino acids. Germline values: CDR1 SGHAT, CDR2 FQNNGV. The CDR3 region has the DNA TGTGCCAGCAGCCCGCCGGAAGGACGGGCCTACAATGAGCAGTTCTTC. Protein: CASSPPEGRAYNEQFF.

The chain links TRBV6-1 to TRBJ1-1; D gene ambiguous. Trimming took off 6 bases at V and 0 bases at J, with 14 bases between the two ends. This CDR3 is 15 amino acids long. Germline V gene data show CDR1 as MNHNS and CDR2 as SASEGT. Here the CDR3 reads CASRRPSRLNTEAFF. CDR3 bases: TGTGCCAGCAGGAGACCCTCCAGGCTGAACACTGAAGCTTTCTTT.

The CDR3 region has the DNA TGCAGCGGCTGCAGGGAAGATCAGCCCCAGCATTTT. Residues: CSGCREDQPQHF. V gene TRBV20-1 combines with J gene TRBJ1-5; possibly TRBD1 for D (5 bases). The CDR3 is 12 amino acids. CDR1 and CDR2 from the germline V gene are DFQATT and SNEGSKA (reference sequence).

With regard to this clonotype: One end of the junction does not line up with germline, which may come from a read error. The gene calls are TRBV12-3 or TRBV12-4 and TRBJ2-2, with D perhaps being TRBD1 or TRBD2 (5 bases each). The CDR3 has 16 amino acids. CDR3 bases: TGTGCCAGCAGCCTCCGGGACCCACGTATGACCGGGAAGCTGTTTTTT. Translating gives CASSLRDPRMTGKLFF.

There are many counts of this clonotype. The chain employs TRBV5-5 and TRBJ2-3; 8 bases fit TRBD1. V lost 1 base to trimming and J lost 4 bases; unmatched junction nucleotides: 5. The CDR3 loop spans 15 amino acids. Per germline, CDR1 SGHKS and CDR2 YYEKEE (reference sequence). This chain's CDR3 is CASSLYQGAADTQYF. DNA of the CDR3: TGTGCCAGCAGCTTGTACCAGGGGGCTGCAGATACGCAGTATTTT. The full variable domain, completed using reference TRBV5-5 and TRBJ2-3, is DAGVTQSPTHLIKTRGQQVTLRCSPISGHKSVSWYQQVLGQGPQFIFQYYEKEERGRGNFPDRFSARQFPNYSSELNVNALLLGDSALYLCASSLYQGAADTQYFGPGTRLTVL.

This clonotype was seen more than once but under ten times. The chain links TRBV3-1 to TRBJ1-5, with a possible D match to TRBD1 (6 bases). The CDR3 length is 15 residues. Germline V CDR1 and CDR2: LGHDT, YNNKEL (reference sequence). V lost 1 base and J lost 6, with 13 bases in between. CDR3 protein: CASSQGGQGSQPQHF. Here the CDR3 DNA reads TGTGCCAGCAGCCAAGGGGGGCAGGGGAGTCAGCCCCAGCATTTT.

This sequence joins TRBV18 and TRBJ2-7; D remains ambiguous. Looked up from germline, CDR1 is KGHSH and CDR2 is LQKENI. The CDR3 has 12 amino acids. Trimming left V 5 bases short and J 9 bases short, with 14 bases between. CDR3 sequence: CASSSDGFGQYF. CDR3 nucleotide sequence: TGTGCCAGCTCATCGGACGGATTCGGGCAGTACTTC.

This clonotype was observed many times. CDR3 sequence reads: CSAPALASTDTQYF. Here the CDR3 DNA reads TGCAGTGCACCAGCGTTGGCGTCAACAGATACGCAGTATTTT. This chain uses TRBV20-1 with TRBJ2-3; the D is unclear. Germline CDR1 and CDR2: DFQATT and SNEGSKA (reference sequence). CDR3 length: 14 residues. Trimming removed 6 bases from V and 3 bases from J, with 16 bases in between.

The V gene is TRBV6-2 or TRBV6-3, the J gene TRBJ2-7; 9 bases are a match to TRBD1. Germline CDR1 is MNHEY and CDR2 is SVGEGT. V trimming: 6 bases; J trimming: 10 bases; junction bases outside the gene matches: 10. There are 13 residues in the CDR3. In nucleotides, the CDR3 is TGTGCCAGCAGGACCGGGACAGGGTCCCTCCAGTACTTC. This sequence encodes CASRTGTGSLQYF.

The V call is TRBV5-1, the J call TRBJ2-1; TRBD2 aligns across 7 bases. With 7 bases clipped from V and 4 bases from J, the junction kept 5 bases outside the gene matches. The CDR3 spans 13 residues. Germline V gene sequence: CDR1 SGHRS, CDR2 YFSETQ. The CDR3 loop is CASGASGYNEQFF. CDR3 DNA: TGCGCCAGCGGGGCTAGCGGTTACAATGAGCAGTTCTTC.

There are many counts of this clonotype. V usage is TRBV12-3 or TRBV12-4 and J usage is TRBJ2-1; TRBD2 might be the D (6 bases). V lost 0 bases and J lost 9, with 9 bases in between. CDR3 length: 13 residues. CDR3: CASSLAGSGEQFF. The CDR3 region has the DNA TGTGCCAGCAGTTTAGCGGGTAGCGGTGAGCAGTTCTTC.

The V and J genes are TRBV27 and TRBJ1-1; TRBD1 matches at 8 bases. The V segment lost 5 bases and the J segment 1 base; nucleotides outside the gene matches: 12. The CDR3 sequence is 17 residues long. Germline CDR1 reads MNHEY; CDR2 reads SMNVEV (reference sequence). As DNA, the CDR3 is TGTGCCAGCAGTCCCCTCGGACAGGGAGGTTCGAACACTGAAGCTTTCTTT. Protein product: CASSPLGQGGSNTEAFF.